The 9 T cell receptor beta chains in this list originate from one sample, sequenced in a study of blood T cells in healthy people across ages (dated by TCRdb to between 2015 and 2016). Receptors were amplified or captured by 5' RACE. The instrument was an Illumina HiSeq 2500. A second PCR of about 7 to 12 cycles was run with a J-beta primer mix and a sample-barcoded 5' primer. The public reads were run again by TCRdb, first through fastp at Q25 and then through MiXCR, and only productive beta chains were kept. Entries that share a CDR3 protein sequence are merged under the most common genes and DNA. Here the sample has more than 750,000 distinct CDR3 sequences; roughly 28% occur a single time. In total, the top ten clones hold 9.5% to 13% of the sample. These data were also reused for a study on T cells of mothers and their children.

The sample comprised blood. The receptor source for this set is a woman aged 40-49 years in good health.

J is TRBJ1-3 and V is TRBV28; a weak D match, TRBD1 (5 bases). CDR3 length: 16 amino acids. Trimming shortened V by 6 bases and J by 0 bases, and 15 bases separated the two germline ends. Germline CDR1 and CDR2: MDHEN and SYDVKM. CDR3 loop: CASRSTGQGSGNTIYF. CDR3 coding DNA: TGTGCCAGCAGATCTACGGGGCAGGGCTCTGGAAACACCATATATTTT.

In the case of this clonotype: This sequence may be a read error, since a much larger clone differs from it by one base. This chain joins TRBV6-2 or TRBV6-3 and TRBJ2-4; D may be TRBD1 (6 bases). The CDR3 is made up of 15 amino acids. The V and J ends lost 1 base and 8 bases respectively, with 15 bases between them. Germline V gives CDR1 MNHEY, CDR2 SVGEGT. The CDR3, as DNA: TGTGCCAGCAGTTACTGGGGGCAGAGGATAGACATTCAGTACTTC. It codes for CASSYWGQRIDIQYF.

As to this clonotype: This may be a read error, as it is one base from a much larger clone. The CDR3 nucleotides are TGTGCCAGCAGCTCGTTGGCTAGCGGGGTTGCCAAAAACATTCAGTACTTC. Its translation: CASSSLASGVAKNIQYF. The chain has TRBV7-2 and TRBJ2-4, with 9 bases matching TRBD2. The CDR3 runs to 17 residues. With 4 bases clipped from V and 1 base from J, the junction kept 8 bases outside the gene matches. From germline, CDR1 is SGHTA and CDR2 FQGNSA.

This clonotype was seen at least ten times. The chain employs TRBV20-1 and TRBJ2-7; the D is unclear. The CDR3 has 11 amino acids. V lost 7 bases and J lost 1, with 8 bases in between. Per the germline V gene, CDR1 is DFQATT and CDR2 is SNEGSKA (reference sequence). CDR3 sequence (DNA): TGCAGTGTCTCGGTGTCCTACGAGCAGTACTTC. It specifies CSVSVSYEQYF.

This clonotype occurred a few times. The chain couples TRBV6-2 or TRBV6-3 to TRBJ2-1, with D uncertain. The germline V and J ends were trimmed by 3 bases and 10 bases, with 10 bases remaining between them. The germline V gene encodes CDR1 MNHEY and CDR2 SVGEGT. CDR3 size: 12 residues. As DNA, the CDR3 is TGTGCCAGCAGTTATTCAATAGGCGAGCAGTTCTTC. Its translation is CASSYSIGEQFF.

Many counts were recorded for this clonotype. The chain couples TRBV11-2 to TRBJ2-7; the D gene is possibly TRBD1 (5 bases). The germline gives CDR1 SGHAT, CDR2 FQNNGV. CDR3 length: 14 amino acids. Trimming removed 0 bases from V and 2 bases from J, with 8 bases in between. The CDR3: CASSLDPGTYEQYF. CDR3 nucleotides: TGTGCCAGCAGCTTAGACCCAGGGACCTACGAGCAGTACTTC.

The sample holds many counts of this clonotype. The CDR3 is CATRPRTTTGETQYF. The CDR3 coding sequence is TGTGCCACCCGTCCCAGGACCACGACCGGGGAGACCCAGTACTTC. The chain is built from TRBV15 and TRBJ2-5; no firm D call. This CDR3 comprises 15 residues. Trimming left V 8 bases short and J 5 bases short, with 21 bases between. In germline, CDR1 is LNHNV, CDR2 YYDKDF (reference sequence).

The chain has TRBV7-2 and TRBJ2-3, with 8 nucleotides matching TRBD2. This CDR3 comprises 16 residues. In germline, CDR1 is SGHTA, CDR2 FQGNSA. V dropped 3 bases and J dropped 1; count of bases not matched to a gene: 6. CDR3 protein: CASSLAPGGGTDTQYF. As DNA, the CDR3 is TGTGCCAGCAGCTTGGCGCCCGGGGGGGGCACAGATACGCAGTATTTT.

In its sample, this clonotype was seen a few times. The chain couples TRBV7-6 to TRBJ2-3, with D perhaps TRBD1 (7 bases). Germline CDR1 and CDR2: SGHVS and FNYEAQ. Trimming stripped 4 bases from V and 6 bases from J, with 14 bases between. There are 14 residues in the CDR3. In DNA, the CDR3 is TGTGCCAGCAGCTCAGGGGGGAACGGGGATACGCAGTATTTT. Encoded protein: CASSSGGNGDTQYF.